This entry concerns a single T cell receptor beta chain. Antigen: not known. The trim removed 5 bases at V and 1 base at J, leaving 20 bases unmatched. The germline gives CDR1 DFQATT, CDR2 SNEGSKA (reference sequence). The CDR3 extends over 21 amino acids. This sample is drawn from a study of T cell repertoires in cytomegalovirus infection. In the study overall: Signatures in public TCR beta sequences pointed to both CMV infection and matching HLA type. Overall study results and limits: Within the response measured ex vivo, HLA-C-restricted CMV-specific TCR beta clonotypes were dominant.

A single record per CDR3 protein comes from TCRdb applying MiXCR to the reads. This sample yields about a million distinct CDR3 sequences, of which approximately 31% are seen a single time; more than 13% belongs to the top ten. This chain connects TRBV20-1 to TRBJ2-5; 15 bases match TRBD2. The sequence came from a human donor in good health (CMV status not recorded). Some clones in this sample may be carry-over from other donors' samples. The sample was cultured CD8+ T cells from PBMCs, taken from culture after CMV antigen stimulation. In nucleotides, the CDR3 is TGCAGTGCTCCCGCCGTAGGCCCGGGACTAGCGGGGGGCGAATTCCAAGAGACCCAGTACTTC. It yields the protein CSAPAVGPGLAGGEFQETQYF.